This TCR beta chain was observed in a study of CD8+ T cells in alopecia areata. General study findings and limits: Within the top 100, expanded CD8+ clones significantly decreased with tofacitinib, as did scalp clonality.

Treatment in this sample: oral pan-JAK inhibitor, 5-10 mg twice daily. About this clone itself: Its antigen is as yet unknown.

Extraction of RNA preceded its reverse transcription into cDNA, which served as the sequencing template. Clones were sequenced by immunoSEQ multiplex PCR, and TCRdb holds only the in-frame ones, with some missing. Of about 110,000 clones in the sample, 50% to 65% are singletons; the top ten hold under 3.5%. This CDR3 is built from 17 residues. This TCR was recovered from a human donor with alopecia areata. This chain connects TRBV21-1 to TRBJ1-3; the listed D gene, TRBD1, was not tested against the DNA. TRBV21-1 is described as a pseudogene. The material was CD4+ T cells sorted from blood, obtained at week 24, from a patient treated with tofacitinib. The CDR3 loop is CASSEPGQGAQGNTIYF. Written as DNA, the CDR3 is TGTGCCAGCAGCGAACCGGGACAGGGGGCGCAAGGAAACACCATATATTTT.